A selection of T cell receptor beta chains follows, all from one sample in a study of shared clonotypes between healthy human individuals. Using immunoSEQ multiplex PCR, the repertoire was profiled, and TCRdb retains in-frame clones only, with some absent. The table shows over 850,000 clones, with about four fifths occurring only once. Sequences were obtained from memory CD4+ T cells from PBMCs. The origin of the receptors is a young man in good health. Some clones in this sample may be carry-over from other donors' samples. The CDR3 runs from the conserved cysteine through the conserved F or W. D genes are given only for firm matches. A clone size is listed for some rows: how often the clone was seen (once, few, many), or a class if it is expanded.

clone size,V gene,D gene,J gene,CDR3 protein,CDR3 DNA
NA,TRBV29-1,NA,TRBJ1-2,CSVEGRGLNYGYTF,TGCAGCGTTGAAGGCAGGGGCCTTAACTATGGCTACACCTTC
NA,TRBV28,TRBD1,TRBJ1-2,CASSRQGIYGYTF,TGTGCCAGCAGCCGACAGGGGATCTATGGCTACACCTTC
NA,TRBV7-6,NA,TRBJ2-1,CASSLTPQGGEQFF,TGTGCCAGCAGCTTAACACCACAGGGAGGTGAGCAGTTCTTC
NA,TRBV15,NA,TRBJ2-5,CATSKGHDRETQYF,TGTGCCACCAGCAAGGGACACGACCGAGAGACCCAGTACTTC
few,TRBV27,NA,TRBJ2-3,CASSLGSRGYTQYF,TGTGCCAGCAGTTTGGGCTCTCGAGGGTATACGCAGTATTTT
NA,TRBV9,TRBD2,TRBJ2-1,CASSPGLAEYNEQFF,TGTGCCAGCAGTCCCGGACTAGCGGAATACAATGAGCAGTTCTTC
NA,TRBV6-1,NA,TRBJ2-7,CASSLTVPGDGQYF,TGTGCCAGCAGTCTGACAGTTCCGGGGGATGGGCAGTACTTC
NA,TRBV5-1,NA,TRBJ2-7,CASSPTGTPNSYEQYF,TGCGCCAGCAGCCCCACCGGGACCCCAAACAGCTACGAGCAGTACTTC
NA,TRBV1,NA,TRBJ2-7,CTSSPQGVADTYEQYF,TGCACCAGCAGCCCCCAAGGAGTAGCGGACACCTACGAGCAGTACTTC
few,TRBV5-1,NA,TRBJ1-1,CASSGVNTEAFF,TGCGCCAGCAGCGGGGTGAACACTGAAGCTTTCTTT
NA,TRBV15,TRBD1,TRBJ2-1,CATSRETGRWNEQFF,TGTGCCACCAGCAGAGAGACAGGGCGTTGGAATGAGCAGTTCTTC
NA,TRBV4-1,NA,TRBJ2-6,CASSQVLAGTGSGANVLTF,TGCGCCAGCAGCCAAGTCCTAGCCGGGACGGGGTCTGGGGCCAACGTCCTGACTTTC
NA,TRBV5-1,TRBD1,TRBJ2-5,CASSQTGAEETQYF,TGCGCCAGCAGCCAGACAGGGGCGGAGGAGACCCAGTACTTC
NA,TRBV30,TRBD1,TRBJ1-1,CAWGQANTEAFF,TGTGCCTGGGGACAGGCGAACACTGAAGCTTTCTTT
NA,TRBV27,TRBD2,TRBJ2-3,CASSDGLAGATDTQYF,TGTGCCAGCAGTGACGGACTAGCGGGAGCCACAGATACGCAGTATTTT
NA,TRBV27,NA,TRBJ2-5,CASSLRPRGTQYF,TGTGCCAGCAGCCTTCGGCCCCGAGGGACCCAGTACTTC
NA,TRBV5-1,NA,TRBJ2-5,CASSPRDVQETQYF,TGCGCCAGCAGCCCGCGGGACGTCCAAGAGACCCAGTACTTC
NA,TRBV11-2,TRBD2,TRBJ2-3,CASSQRVAGATDTQYF,TGTGCCAGCAGCCAGAGGGTAGCGGGGGCAACAGATACGCAGTATTTT
NA,TRBV10-3,TRBD2,TRBJ2-7,CAISLAGGPRTSEQYF,TGTGCCATCAGTCTAGCGGGAGGGCCTCGGACGTCCGAGCAGTACTTC
many,TRBV18,NA,TRBJ1-2,CASSPLPANLNYGYTF,TGTGCCAGCTCACCCCTTCCGGCGAACTTAAACTATGGCTACACCTTC
NA,TRBV7-2,NA,TRBJ2-3,CASSLGLASNGDTQYF,TGTGCCAGCAGCTTGGGGCTAGCTTCGAATGGGGATACGCAGTATTTT
NA,TRBV6-6,NA,TRBJ1-2,CASSYSPLKLNYGYTF,TGTGCCAGCAGTTACTCTCCTCTGAAGTTAAACTATGGCTACACCTTC
NA,TRBV6-5,NA,TRBJ2-5,CASSSVGGKETQYF,TGTGCCAGCAGTTCCGTTGGGGGGAAAGAGACCCAGTACTTC
NA,TRBV15,TRBD1,TRBJ2-5,CATSGQGQETQYF,TGTGCCACCAGCGGACAGGGGCAAGAGACCCAGTACTTC
NA,TRBV7-2,TRBD1,TRBJ2-7,CASRRPGQGSYEQYF,TGTGCCAGCAGGCGCCCGGGACAGGGATCCTACGAGCAGTACTTC
NA,TRBV5-1,TRBD1,TRBJ2-3,CASSHGDRGTDTQYF,TGCGCCAGCAGCCACGGGGACAGGGGCACAGATACGCAGTATTTT
NA,TRBV28,NA,TRBJ1-2,CASSQSRGYTF,TGTGCCAGCAGTCAATCACGCGGCTACACCTTC
NA,TRBV5-6,NA,TRBJ2-7,CASSLYDRQVWEQYF,TGTGCCAGCAGCTTGTACGACAGGCAGGTCTGGGAGCAGTACTTC
NA,TRBV21-1,NA,TRBJ2-7,CASSKHVYEQYF,TGTGCCAGCAGCAAACACGTCTACGAGCAGTACTTC
NA,TRBV25-1,NA,TRBJ1-3,CASSESSGYWGNTIYF,TGTGCCAGCAGTGAATCCTCAGGGTATTGGGGAAACACCATATATTTT
NA,TRBV28,NA,TRBJ1-5,CASSRDSNQPQHF,TGTGCCAGCAGCAGGGATTCCAATCAGCCCCAGCATTTT
NA,TRBV27,TRBD2,TRBJ2-7,CASMPIGAGEGEQYF,TGTGCCAGCATGCCGATAGGAGCGGGAGAGGGCGAGCAGTACTTC
NA,TRBV5-1,NA,TRBJ2-5,CASSKDSGQNQETQYF,TGCGCCAGCAGCAAGGATAGCGGTCAGAATCAAGAGACCCAGTACTTC
NA,TRBV6-5,TRBD1,TRBJ1-3,CASSYHQGDYGNTIYF,TGTGCCAGCAGTTATCATCAGGGGGATTATGGAAACACCATATATTTT
few,TRBV2,TRBD1,TRBJ1-5,CASREQGPSNQPQHF,TGTGCCAGCAGAGAACAGGGGCCTAGCAATCAGCCCCAGCATTTT
few,TRBV7-3,NA,TRBJ1-1,CASSLLRNTEAFF,TGTGCCAGCAGCTTACTGAGGAACACTGAAGCTTTCTTT
few,TRBV28,NA,TRBJ1-5,CASSLGKTWNREVQPQHF,TGTGCCAGCAGTTTGGGGAAAACGTGGAACAGGGAGGTTCAGCCCCAGCATTTT
NA,TRBV2,NA,TRBJ2-7,CASSRSVHYEQYF,TGTGCCAGCAGTCGAAGCGTCCACTACGAGCAGTACTTC
NA,TRBV2,NA,TRBJ1-5,CASSGQRTSNQPQHF,TGTGCCAGCAGTGGACAGCGAACCAGCAATCAGCCCCAGCATTTT
few,TRBV5-6,NA,TRBJ1-6,CASSLTAVGSPLHF,TGTGCCAGCAGCTTGACAGCGGTTGGTTCACCCCTCCACTTT
NA,TRBV13,NA,TRBJ1-1,CASSPGWGTEAFF,TGTGCCAGCAGCCCCGGATGGGGCACTGAAGCTTTCTTT
few,TRBV19,NA,TRBJ2-3,CASSIMTASTDTQYF,TGTGCCAGTAGTATTATGACAGCTAGCACAGATACGCAGTATTTT
NA,TRBV2,TRBD1,TRBJ2-7,CASTQTGGIGEQYF,TGTGCCAGCACCCAAACAGGGGGCATAGGGGAGCAGTACTTC
few,TRBV28,NA,TRBJ1-1,CASRAPTSPRNTEAFF,TGTGCCAGCAGGGCCCCAACGTCCCCTAGGAACACTGAAGCTTTCTTT
NA,TRBV9,TRBD1,TRBJ2-1,CASSVGQTYNEQFF,TGTGCCAGCAGCGTGGGACAGACCTACAATGAGCAGTTCTTC
NA,TRBV6-6,TRBD2,TRBJ2-2,CASSGGQGNTGELFF,TGTGCCAGCTCGGGGGGGCAGGGGAACACCGGGGAGCTGTTTTTT
NA,TRBV7-6,NA,TRBJ1-2,CASSLGGQFNYGYTF,TGTGCCAGCAGCTTAGGAGGACAGTTTAACTATGGCTACACCTTC
NA,TRBV30,NA,TRBJ1-3,CAWSVRRSTGSGNTIYF,TGTGCCTGGAGTGTACGGAGGTCGACAGGTTCCGGAAACACCATATATTTT
NA,TRBV5-4,NA,TRBJ2-2,CASSFMATGELFF,TGTGCCAGCAGCTTCATGGCCACCGGGGAGCTGTTTTTT
few,TRBV7-9,TRBD1,TRBJ1-5,CASSTKASGTGTDQPQHF,TGTGCCAGCAGCACCAAAGCCTCCGGGACAGGAACGGATCAGCCCCAGCATTTT
NA,TRBV7-3,NA,TRBJ1-5,CASSPDIQGGPQHF,TGTGCCAGCAGCCCAGACATCCAGGGTGGGCCCCAGCATTTT
NA,TRBV28,NA,TRBJ2-7,CASSHEILGTHYEQYF,TGTGCCAGCAGCCATGAGATCTTGGGGACTCACTACGAGCAGTACTTC
NA,TRBV19,NA,TRBJ1-1,CASSFTTMNTEAFF,TGTGCCAGTAGCTTTACAACTATGAACACTGAAGCTTTCTTT
NA,TRBV18,NA,TRBJ2-7,CASSQGPIYEQYF,TGTGCCAGCTCACAGGGACCGATCTACGAGCAGTACTTC
NA,TRBV5-1,NA,TRBJ2-5,CASSLGPNGAETQYF,TGCGCCAGCAGCCTGGGACCGAACGGGGCGGAGACCCAGTACTTC
NA,TRBV18,TRBD2,TRBJ2-7,CASSPGARGVPSYEQYF,TGTGCCAGCTCACCGGGCGCGCGGGGGGTCCCCTCCTACGAGCAGTACTTC
NA,TRBV7-6,NA,TRBJ2-7,CASSLASDEQYF,TGTGCCAGCAGCTTGGCTAGCGACGAGCAGTACTTC
NA,TRBV7-2,TRBD2,TRBJ2-7,CASSHGLAGGLVEYF,TGTGCCAGCAGCCACGGACTAGCGGGAGGATTGGTAGAGTACTTC
few,TRBV5-5,TRBD2,TRBJ2-1,CASGGPGGTYNEQFF,TGTGCCAGCGGGGGACCGGGAGGTACGTACAATGAGCAGTTCTTC